This entry lists 29 T cell receptor beta chains sequenced from one sample in a study of blood T cells in healthy people across ages. Primed by a sample-barcoded 5' primer and a J-beta primer mix, a second PCR proceeded for 7 to 11 cycles. A single record per CDR3 protein comes from TCRdb applying MiXCR to the 5' RACE reads. The sample has around 1.5 million distinct CDR3 sequences; approximately 38% are singletons. The sample was blood. The origin of the receptors is a young woman in good health.

The sample holds a few counts of this clonotype. The chain joins TRBV11-1 to TRBJ1-2; TRBD1 matches at 8 bases. CDR3 size: 17 residues. J gave up 8 bases and V 0 bases, and 14 bases lay outside the gene matches. Germline V CDR1 and CDR2: SGHAT, FQDESV (reference sequence). The CDR3 nucleotides read TGTGCCAGCAGCTTAGCGGGGGCAGGGGGCGCCTCTGGAGGCTACACCTTC. Its translation: CASSLAGAGGASGGYTF.

A note on this clonotype: A much larger clonotype is one base distant, so this may be a read error. The chain is built from TRBV29-1 and TRBJ2-1; 7 nucleotides align to TRBD2. CDR1 SQVTM and CDR2 ANQGSEA come from the germline V gene. V was clipped by 6 bases and J by 8 bases; unmatched bases: 13. This CDR3 is built from 14 residues. The CDR3 loop reads CSVAPGRELDEQFF. CDR3 nucleotide sequence: TGCAGCGTGGCCCCCGGGCGGGAGCTTGATGAGCAGTTCTTC.

The J gene is TRBJ2-5, the V gene TRBV6-1; TRBD1 aligns across 9 bases. The CDR3 spans 15 residues. V shed 3 bases, J shed 5 bases, and the junction held 7 bases outside the gene matches. Germline CDR1 is MNHNS and CDR2 is SASEGT. Here the CDR3 DNA reads TGTGCCAGCAGTGAGTTACAGGGGGCGTGGGAGACCCAGTACTTC. As protein: CASSELQGAWETQYF.

This chain connects TRBV2 to TRBJ1-1; D remains ambiguous. The CDR3 contains 13 residues. Germline V CDR1 and CDR2: SNHLY, FYNNEI. Trimming pared 3 bases from V and 5 bases from J, leaving 10 bases between. CDR3 DNA: TGTGCCAGCAGTGACAACGGGCGAACTGAAGCTTTCTTT. Its protein is CASSDNGRTEAFF.

The CDR3 here is CASSYSRSGGGNEQFF. The CDR3 DNA sequence: TGTGCCAGCAGTTACTCGCGCAGCGGGGGCGGTAATGAGCAGTTCTTC. V gene TRBV6-5 combines with J gene TRBJ2-1; 8 nucleotides line up with TRBD2. This CDR3 comprises 16 residues. J gave up 7 bases and V 0 bases, and 8 bases lay outside the gene matches. Per germline, CDR1 MNHEY and CDR2 SVGAGI.

This clonotype was detected only a few times. The V call is TRBV27, the J call TRBJ2-7; TRBD1 is a possible D gene (5 bases). The CDR3 runs 14 residues. Germline-derived CDR1 and CDR2 are MNHEY and SMNVEV (reference sequence). V lost 2 bases to trimming and J lost 0 bases, with 8 bases between them. DNA for the CDR3: TGTGCCAGCAGTTTAGGACACAACTCCTACGAGCAGTACTTC. This sequence encodes CASSLGHNSYEQYF.

This chain uses TRBV6-6 with TRBJ1-4; D might be TRBD1 (6 bases). V dropped 4 bases and J dropped 4 bases, with 10 bases sitting between them. The CDR3 covers 14 residues. Germline lookup yields CDR1 MNHNY and CDR2 SVGAGI (reference sequence). CDR3: CASSLQDSNEKLFF. The CDR3 coding sequence is TGTGCCAGCAGTTTACAGGACAGTAATGAAAAACTGTTTTTT.

The CDR3 DNA follows: TGTGCCAGCAGTGAAAGCGTAGGGGGCGGTGAAAAACTGTTTTTT. It encodes CASSESVGGGEKLFF. The V call is TRBV6-1, the J call TRBJ1-4, with 7 bases identical to TRBD1. Germline lookup yields CDR1 MNHNS and CDR2 SASEGT. The length of the CDR3 is 15 residues. V was clipped by 2 bases and J by 7 bases; unmatched bases: 7.

This clonotype was counted only a few times. This chain joins TRBV5-1 and TRBJ2-3; D might be TRBD1 (6 bases). The length of the CDR3 is 14 residues. Trimming pared 10 bases from V and 3 bases from J, leaving 18 bases between. Germline-derived CDR1 and CDR2 are SGHRS and YFSETQ. The CDR3 sequence is CAGSQGSGTDTQYF. The CDR3 DNA is TGCGCCGGTTCACAGGGTTCGGGAACAGATACGCAGTATTTT.

The chain is built from TRBV12-3 or TRBV12-4 and TRBJ2-1; a possible D gene is TRBD2 (7 bases). V lost 3 bases, J lost 6 bases, and 12 bases lay in between. The CDR3 runs to 14 residues. In DNA form, the CDR3 reads TGTGCCAGCAGTTTCCGAGGGGGGGGCAATGAGCAGTTCTTC. Translating it yields CASSFRGGGNEQFF.

The rearrangement joins TRBV5-1 to TRBJ2-3; D call uncertain. The germline V and J ends were trimmed by 0 bases and 2 bases, with 10 bases remaining between them. The CDR3 length is 15 residues. Germline CDR1 is SGHRS and CDR2 is YFSETQ. CDR3: CASSLGLQNTDTQYF. The CDR3 DNA is TGCGCCAGCAGCTTGGGACTTCAAAACACAGATACGCAGTATTTT.

The chain recombines TRBV29-1 with TRBJ2-3, with 10 nucleotides matching TRBD1. Per germline, CDR1 SQVTM and CDR2 ANQGSEA. V shed 0 bases, J shed 0 bases, and the junction held 3 bases outside the gene matches. This CDR3 has 16 amino acids. The CDR3 reads CSVEDRTGGSTDTQYF. The CDR3 DNA sequence: TGCAGCGTTGAAGATCGGACAGGGGGAAGCACAGATACGCAGTATTTT.

This clonotype has only a few counts. The chain combines TRBV25-1 with TRBJ2-1; D call uncertain. The CDR3 sequence is 15 residues long. Per the germline V gene, CDR1 is MGHDK and CDR2 is SYGVNS. Between the trimmed V and J ends, which lost 3 bases and 8 bases, there was a span of 17 bases. As DNA, the CDR3 is TGTGCCAGCAGTGACGTAGGGATCGTGGACCATGAGCAGTTCTTC. It codes for CASSDVGIVDHEQFF.

The rearrangement uses TRBV6-2 or TRBV6-3 and TRBJ1-1; possible D gene TRBD1, 6 bases. Trimming took off 2 bases at V and 1 base at J, with 8 bases between the two ends. The length of the CDR3 is 14 residues. From germline, CDR1 is MNHEY and CDR2 SVGEGT. As DNA, the CDR3 is TGTGCCAGCAGTTACAAGGGGGGGAACACTGAAGCTTTCTTT. As protein: CASSYKGGNTEAFF.

The rearrangement uses TRBV28 and TRBJ2-6; 11 bases line up with TRBD1. In germline, CDR1 is MDHEN, CDR2 SYDVKM. The length of the CDR3 is 17 residues. V gave up 5 bases and J gave up 3 bases; unmatched junction bases: 6. CDR3 amino acids: CASSTAGTGGGANVLTF. DNA for the CDR3: TGTGCCAGCAGTACCGCCGGGACAGGGGGTGGGGCCAACGTCCTGACTTTC.

The chain links TRBV6-1 to TRBJ2-7; 7 positions agree with TRBD2. J lost 3 bases, V lost 2 bases, and 7 bases had no gene match. Germline V lookup: CDR1 MNHNS, CDR2 SASEGT. The CDR3 is 15 amino acids. The CDR3 protein is CASSEYKLADYEQYF. CDR3 nucleotide sequence: TGTGCCAGCAGTGAATACAAGCTAGCGGACTACGAGCAGTACTTC.

In this sample, this clonotype turned up a few times. The chain is built from TRBV5-1 and TRBJ2-7, with D possibly being TRBD1 (6 bases). The CDR3 is made up of 14 amino acids. The V gene's germline CDR1 is SGHRS and CDR2 YFSETQ. V was trimmed by 1 base and J by 3 bases, leaving 11 bases between them. This chain's CDR3 is CASSLLGHNYEQYF. The DNA of the CDR3 is TGCGCCAGCAGCTTGCTGGGACACAACTACGAGCAGTACTTC.

The chain carries TRBV20-1 and TRBJ2-7; 13 bases match TRBD2. TRBJ2-5 explains the end of the DNA better; the J call may be wrong. The CDR3 runs to 14 residues. CDR1 is DFQATT and CDR2 is SNEGSKA in the germline V gene (reference sequence). The CDR3 loop reads CSTTSGRAGETQYF. Here the CDR3 DNA reads TGCAGTACTACTAGCGGGAGGGCTGGGGAGACCCAGTACTTC.

This clonotype was found a few times. This rearrangement joins TRBV7-2 to TRBJ1-2; TRBD1 might be the D (6 bases). The CDR3 contains 12 residues. V lost 4 bases and J lost 8, with 11 bases in between. CDR1 is SGHTA, CDR2 FQGNSA, per germline. Here the CDR3 reads CASSSQGLGYTF. CDR3 coding DNA: TGTGCCAGCAGCTCACAGGGTTTAGGCTACACCTTC. The entire variable domain, with the rest obtained from reference TRBV7-2 and TRBJ1-2, is as follows: GAGVSQSPSNKVTEKGKDVELRCDPISGHTALYWYRQSLGQGLEFLIYFQGNSAPDKSGLPSDRFSAERTGGSVSTLTIQRTQQEDSAVYLCASSSQGLGYTFGSGTRLTVV.

This clonotype has only a few counts. The rearrangement uses TRBV3-1 and TRBJ2-3; 10 bases are shared with TRBD1. Per germline, CDR1 LGHDT and CDR2 YNNKEL (reference sequence). After removal of 5 bases from V and 6 bases from J, the junction contained 8 bases not matched to a gene. The CDR3 is 15 amino acids. Here the CDR3 reads CASSSRQGAGDTQYF. CDR3 coding DNA: TGTGCCAGCAGCTCAAGACAGGGGGCGGGGGATACGCAGTATTTT.

There are a few counts of this clonotype. The rearrangement links TRBV6-5 to TRBJ2-5, with 8 bases fitting TRBD2. Germline V CDR1 and CDR2: MNHEY, SVGAGI. The CDR3 is 18 residues long. The J segment lost 2 bases and the V segment lost 0 bases, leaving 11 bases of the junction unmatched. CDR3 sequence reads: CASSYSGRGADKQETQYF. Here the CDR3 DNA reads TGTGCCAGCAGTTACTCGGGGCGGGGGGCCGATAAACAAGAGACCCAGTACTTC.

This clonotype was seen a handful of times. The chain combines TRBV20-1 with TRBJ2-3; TRBD1 matches 10 bases. This CDR3 has 14 amino acids. The junction had 2 bases not matched to a gene; V was cut back by 3 bases and J by 2 bases. Germline-derived CDR1 and CDR2 are DFQATT and SNEGSKA (reference sequence). The CDR3 DNA is TGCAGTGCTAGGGACAGGGGGACCACAGATACGCAGTATTTT. Translating it yields CSARDRGTTDTQYF.

The rearrangement uses TRBV12-3 or TRBV12-4 and TRBJ2-5, with D perhaps matching TRBD1 or TRBD2 (5 bases each). The J call may be wrong; the DNA end is better matched by TRBJ2-7. The CDR3 sequence is 13 residues long. CDR3 nucleotide sequence: TGTGCCAGCAGTCCCGGGACGTGGGACGAGCAGTACTTC. This translates into CASSPGTWDEQYF.

This clonotype showed up many times. V and J are TRBV5-1 and TRBJ2-3; TRBD2 aligns across 7 bases. The length of the CDR3 is 16 residues. The V gene end was trimmed by 4 bases and the J gene end by 2 bases; junction bases not matched to a gene: 10. Germline CDR1 is SGHRS and CDR2 is YFSETQ. CDR3 sequence reads: CASSLRRTRNTDTQYF. The CDR3 DNA sequence: TGCGCCAGCAGCCTAAGACGGACTAGAAACACAGATACGCAGTATTTT.

This clonotype was observed a handful of times. The J gene is TRBJ2-5, the V gene TRBV20-1; 11 nucleotides match TRBD2. The ends lost 6 bases at V and 4 bases at J; junction bases unmatched: 4. The CDR3 spans 13 residues. CDR1 is DFQATT, CDR2 SNEGSKA, per germline (reference sequence). The CDR3 spells CSAASGGPETQYF. The CDR3 region has the DNA TGCAGTGCCGCTAGCGGGGGGCCAGAGACCCAGTACTTC.

This chain connects TRBV20-1 to TRBJ1-1; D may be TRBD1 (5 bases). The V gene's germline CDR1 is DFQATT and CDR2 SNEGSKA (reference sequence). There are 14 residues in the CDR3. Trimming pared 4 bases from V and 0 bases from J, leaving 12 bases between. CDR3 sequence (DNA): TGCAGTGCTAAGGGACGGATAATGAACACTGAAGCTTTCTTT. It specifies CSAKGRIMNTEAFF.

The chain carries TRBV5-1 and TRBJ2-3, with D possibly TRBD1 on 6 matching bases. CDR1 SGHRS and CDR2 YFSETQ come from the germline V gene. Trimming took 4 bases from V and 5 from J, leaving 14 bases between them. The CDR3 has 14 amino acids. CDR3 loop: CASSAGQTRDTQYF. CDR3 DNA: TGCGCCAGCAGCGCCGGACAGACCAGAGATACGCAGTATTTT.

The rearrangement links TRBV4-1 to TRBJ2-3; D could derive from TRBD1 or TRBD2 (6 bases each). The CDR3 is made up of 17 amino acids. Trimming cost V 1 base and J 2 bases, with 16 bases left between them. Germline V gene lookup returns CDR1 MGHRA and CDR2 YSYEKL. The CDR3 DNA reads TGCGCCAGCAGCCAAGTCCCCCTAGGGGGGCCCACAGATACGCAGTATTTT. Translated, it gives CASSQVPLGGPTDTQYF.

This rearrangement joins TRBV20-1 to TRBJ2-3, with D perhaps matching TRBD2 (5 bases). The CDR3 has 14 residues. The V end was cut by 5 bases, the J end by 0 bases, with 12 bases between. The V gene's germline CDR1 is DFQATT and CDR2 SNEGSKA (reference sequence). The chain's CDR3 is CSAGGRFSTDTQYF. The CDR3 coding sequence is TGCAGTGCTGGAGGTCGCTTCAGCACAGATACGCAGTATTTT.